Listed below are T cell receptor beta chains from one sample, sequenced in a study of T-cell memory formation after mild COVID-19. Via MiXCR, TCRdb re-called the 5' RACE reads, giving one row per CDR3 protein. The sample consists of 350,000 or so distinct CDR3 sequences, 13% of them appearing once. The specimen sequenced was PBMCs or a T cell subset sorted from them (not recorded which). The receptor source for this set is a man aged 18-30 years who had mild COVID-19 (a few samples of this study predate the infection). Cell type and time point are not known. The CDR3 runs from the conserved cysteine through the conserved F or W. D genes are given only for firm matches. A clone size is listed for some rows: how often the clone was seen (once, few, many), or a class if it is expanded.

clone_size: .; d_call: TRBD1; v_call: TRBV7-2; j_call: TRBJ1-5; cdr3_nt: TGTGCCAGCAGATCGACAGGGGGCAATCAGCCCCAGCATTTT; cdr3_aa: CASRSTGGNQPQHF
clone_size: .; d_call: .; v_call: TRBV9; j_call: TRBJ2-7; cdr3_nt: TGTGCCAGCAGCGTAGTCCCAGAGAGAGAGCAGTACTTC; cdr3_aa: CASSVVPEREQYF
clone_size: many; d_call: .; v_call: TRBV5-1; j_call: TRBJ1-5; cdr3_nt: TGCGCCAGCAGCCAGACAGGTTCACAGCCCCAGCATTTT; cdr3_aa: CASSQTGSQPQHF
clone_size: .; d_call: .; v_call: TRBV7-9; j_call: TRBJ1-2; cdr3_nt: TGTGCCAGCAGCCCCGCCCCCCCTCACTCCTATGGCTACACCTTC; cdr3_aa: CASSPAPPHSYGYTF
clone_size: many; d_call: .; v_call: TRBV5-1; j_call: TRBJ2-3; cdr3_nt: TGCGCCAGCAGCTTGGGTAGCGGAGTCGATACGCAGTATTTT; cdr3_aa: CASSLGSGVDTQYF
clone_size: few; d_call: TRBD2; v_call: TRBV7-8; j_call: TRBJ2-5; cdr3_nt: TGTGCCAGCAGAAAAGGACTAGCGGGGGGCTCGTACCAAGAGACCCAGTACTTC; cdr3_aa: CASRKGLAGGSYQETQYF
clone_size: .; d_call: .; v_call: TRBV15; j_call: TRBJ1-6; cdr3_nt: TGTGCCACCAGCAGAGAGCGGGACGGCTCCACACCCCTCCACTTT; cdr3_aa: CATSRERDGSTPLHF
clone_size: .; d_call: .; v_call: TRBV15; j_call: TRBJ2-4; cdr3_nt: TGTGCCACCAGAGTACCGGCCAAAAACATTCAGTACTTC; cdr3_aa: CATRVPAKNIQYF
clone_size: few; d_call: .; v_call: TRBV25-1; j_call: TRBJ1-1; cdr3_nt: TGTGCCAGCAGTGGCCCGGACGGGAACACTGAAGCTTTCTTT; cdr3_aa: CASSGPDGNTEAFF
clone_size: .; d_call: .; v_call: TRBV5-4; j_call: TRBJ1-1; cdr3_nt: TGTGCCAGCAGCCGCGTCTTGAACACTGAAGCTTTCTTT; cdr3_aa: CASSRVLNTEAFF